This entry features one TCR beta chain sequence. No antigen is known for it. These data belong to a study of Ad26.COV2.S vaccination and SARS-CoV-2 variants. Study as a whole: Of the COV1001 trial arms, the Ad26.COV2.S arm included the donor. Recipients of Ad26.COV2.S got it intramuscularly, once or twice 56 days apart. Study conclusions and caveats: Breadth and depth estimates from TCRs may understate total T cell responses.

TCRdb's table, derived via immunoSEQ multiplex PCR, lists solely in-frame clones and lacks some. Among over 400,000 clones listed, 92% were seen once. The sample's treatment: roughly 20 received Ad26.COV2.S at low or high dose, single or two shots; about five received placebo; per-sample allocation not given. The investigators took samples on day 63 after the first vaccine or placebo injection. The CDR3 is made up of 15 amino acids. From germline, CDR1 is SGHAT and CDR2 FQNNGV. V shed 6 bases and J shed 1 base, with 15 bases lying between them. The gene calls are TRBV11-2 and TRBJ2-5; D unresolved. The source is a person aged 18-60 years who received the Ad26.COV2.S COVID-19 vaccine or a placebo. This material consisted of peripheral blood, taken in a trial of Ad26.COV2.S vaccine versus placebo. The CDR3 here is CASSTDVTFQETQYF. The DNA of the CDR3 is TGTGCCAGCAGTACGGACGTAACCTTCCAAGAGACCCAGTACTTC. Using reference TRBV11-2 and TRBJ2-5 for the parts outside the CDR3, the full variable domain is EAGVAQSPRYKIIEKRQSVAFWCNPISGHATLYWYQQILGQGPKLLIQFQNNGVVDDSQLPKDRFSAERLKGVDSTLKIQPAKLEDSAVYLCASSTDVTFQETQYFGPGTRLLVL.